A single sample gave rise to the 6 T cell receptor beta chains below, sequenced in a study of blood T cell repertoires in COVID-19. Sequencing used immunoSEQ multiplex PCR; TCRdb keeps in-frame clones, though not all of them. The sample lists hundreds of thousands of clones, around 83% occurring once. Sequencing was performed on peripheral blood. The source of these receptors is a man older than 75 with acute or convalescent COVID-19.

This clone has a handful of counts. The CDR3 loop reads CASQNLRDREAFF. CDR3 sequence (DNA): TGCGCCAGCCAGAACCTTAGAGACAGGGAAGCTTTCTTT. The chain links TRBV5-1 to TRBJ1-1; TRBD1 might be the D (6 bases). The CDR3 length is 13 residues. V lost 7 bases, J lost 8 bases, and 18 bases lay in between. Germline loops: CDR1 SGHRS, CDR2 YFSETQ.

This sequence joins TRBV3-1 (or the pseudogene TRBV3-2) and TRBJ2-1, with 13 bases aligning to TRBD2. The trim removed 2 bases at V and 6 bases at J, leaving 4 bases unmatched. This CDR3 is built from 16 residues. Germline loops: CDR1 LGHDT, CDR2 YNNKEL (reference sequence). This CDR3 reads CASSQQTSGGANEQFF. The CDR3 DNA follows: TGTGCCAGCAGCCAACAAACTAGCGGGGGGGCCAATGAGCAGTTCTTC.

This chain links TRBV18 with TRBJ2-1; 16 bases agree with TRBD2. The germline V gene has CDR1 KGHSH and CDR2 LQKENI. This CDR3 region has 17 residues. The J segment lost 2 bases and the V segment lost 2 bases, leaving 0 bases of the junction unmatched. The CDR3 is CASSPGTSGGAYNEQFF. The CDR3 bases are TGTGCCAGCTCACCAGGGACTAGCGGGGGGGCCTACAATGAGCAGTTCTTC.

The gene calls are TRBV29-1 and TRBJ2-5; a possible D gene is TRBD1 (7 bases). The V end lost 0 bases, the J end lost 0 bases, and 14 bases lay between the germline ends. Germline V gene data show CDR1 as SQVTM and CDR2 as ANQGSEA. This CDR3 is built from 16 residues. CDR3 residues: CSVEDGGTEYQETQYF. The CDR3 region has the DNA TGCAGCGTTGAAGATGGGGGGACAGAGTACCAAGAGACCCAGTACTTC.

The genes are TRBV30 and TRBJ1-6; D is undetermined. CDR3 size: 15 residues. V gave up 2 bases and J gave up 0 bases, with 8 bases separating them. Per germline, CDR1 GTSNPN and CDR2 SVGIG (reference sequence). The CDR3 region is CAWSHGVSYNSPLHF. The CDR3 bases are TGTGCCTGGAGTCACGGGGTCTCCTATAATTCACCCCTCCACTTT.

This clone was picked up one time. The chain recombines TRBV28 with TRBJ2-5; 10 bases line up with TRBD2. Germline CDR1 and CDR2: MDHEN and SYDVKM. Trimming at V came to 5 bases and at J to 4 bases, leaving 19 bases not matched to a gene. The CDR3 runs 19 residues. The CDR3 is CASSTQPGLAPSGRETQYF. The CDR3 DNA reads as TGTGCCAGCAGTACACAGCCGGGACTAGCGCCGAGCGGTCGAGAGACCCAGTACTTC. Full variable domain (rest looked up from reference TRBV28 and TRBJ2-5): DVKVTQSSRYLVKRTGEKVFLECVQDMDHENMFWYRQDPGLGLRLIYFSYDVKMKEKGDIPEGYSVSREKKERFSLILESASTNQTSMYLCASSTQPGLAPSGRETQYFGPGTRLLVL.